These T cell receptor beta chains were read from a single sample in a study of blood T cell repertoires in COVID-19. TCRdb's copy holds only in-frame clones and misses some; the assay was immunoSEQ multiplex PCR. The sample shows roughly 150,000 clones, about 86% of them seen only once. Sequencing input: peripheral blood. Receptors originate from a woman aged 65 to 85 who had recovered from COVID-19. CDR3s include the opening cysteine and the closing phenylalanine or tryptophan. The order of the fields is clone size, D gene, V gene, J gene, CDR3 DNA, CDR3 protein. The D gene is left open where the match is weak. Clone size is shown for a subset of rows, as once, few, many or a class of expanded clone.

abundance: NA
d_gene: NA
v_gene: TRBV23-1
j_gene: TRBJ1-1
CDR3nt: TGCGCCAGCAGTCAATCTCCCAGGGGACGCACTGAAGCTTTCTTT
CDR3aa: CASSQSPRGRTEAFF

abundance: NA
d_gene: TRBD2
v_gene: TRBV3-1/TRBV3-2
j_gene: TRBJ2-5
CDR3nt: TGTGCCAGCAGCCGGAGGGGCGGGGGGACCCAGTACTTC
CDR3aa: CASSRRGGGTQYF

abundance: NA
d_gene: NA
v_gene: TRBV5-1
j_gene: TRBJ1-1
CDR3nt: TGCGCCAGCAGCTCGCTGACCGGGGGCACTGAAGCTTTCTTT
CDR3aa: CASSSLTGGTEAFF

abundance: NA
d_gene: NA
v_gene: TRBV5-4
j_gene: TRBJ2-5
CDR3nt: TGTGCCAGCAGCTTGAGGACAGAAGAGACCCAGTACTTC
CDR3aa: CASSLRTEETQYF

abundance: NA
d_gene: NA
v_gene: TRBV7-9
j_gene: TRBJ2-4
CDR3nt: TGTGCCAGCAGCTTTGGGGGGGCGGAAAACATTCAGTACTTC
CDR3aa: CASSFGGAENIQYF

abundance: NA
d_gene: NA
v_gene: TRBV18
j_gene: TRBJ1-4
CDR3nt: TGTGCCAGCTCACCCAGGGTAGGCGCTAATGAAAAACTGTTTTTT
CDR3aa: CASSPRVGANEKLFF

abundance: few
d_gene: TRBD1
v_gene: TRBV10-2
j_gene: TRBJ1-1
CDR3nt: TGCGCCAGCATCAGGCGGGGACAGGGAAACACTGAAGCTTTCTTT
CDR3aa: CASIRRGQGNTEAFF

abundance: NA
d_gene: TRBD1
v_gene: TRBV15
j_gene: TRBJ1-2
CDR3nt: TGTGCCACCAGCAGGGACAGGGGGCTGGCTAACTATGGCTACACCTTC
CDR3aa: CATSRDRGLANYGYTF

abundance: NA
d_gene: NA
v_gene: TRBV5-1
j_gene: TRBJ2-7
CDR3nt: TGCGCCAGCAGCCGATGGGGCGGCGACGAGCAGTACTTC
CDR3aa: CASSRWGGDEQYF

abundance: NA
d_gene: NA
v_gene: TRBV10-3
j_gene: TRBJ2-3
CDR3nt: TGTGCCATGTGGGCGGGACCCACTAGCACAGATACGCAGTATTTT
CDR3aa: CAMWAGPTSTDTQYF

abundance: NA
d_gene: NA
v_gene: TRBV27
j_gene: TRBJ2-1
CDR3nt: TGTGCCAGCAGTCCTGGGGCCGGGGGCTACAATGAGCAGTTCTTC
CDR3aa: CASSPGAGGYNEQFF

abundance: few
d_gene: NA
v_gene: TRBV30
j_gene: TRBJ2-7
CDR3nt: TGTGCCTGGAGTCTGGGCGCCAGCTCCTACGAGCAGTACTTC
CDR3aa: CAWSLGASSYEQYF

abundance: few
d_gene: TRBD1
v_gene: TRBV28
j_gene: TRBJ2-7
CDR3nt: TGTGCCACCGGGACAGACTACGAGCAGTACTTC
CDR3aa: CATGTDYEQYF

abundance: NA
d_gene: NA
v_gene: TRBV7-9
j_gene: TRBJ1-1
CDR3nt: TGTGCCAGCAGCCTCACAGGGTCGGGGACTGAAGCTTTCTTT
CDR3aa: CASSLTGSGTEAFF

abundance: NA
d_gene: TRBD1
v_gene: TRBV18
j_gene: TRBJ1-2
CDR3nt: TGTGCCAGCTCACCATCTGGCAGGGGGAACTATGGCTACACCTTC
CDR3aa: CASSPSGRGNYGYTF

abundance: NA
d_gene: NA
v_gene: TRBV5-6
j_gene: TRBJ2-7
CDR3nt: TGTGCCAGCAGCTCGGGCGGGAAGTACGAGCAGTACTTC
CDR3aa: CASSSGGKYEQYF

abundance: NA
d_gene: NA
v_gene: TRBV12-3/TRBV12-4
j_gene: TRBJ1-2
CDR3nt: TGTGCCAGCTGTCCTAGGACAGTTCTTGGCTACACCTTC
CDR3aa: CASCPRTVLGYTF

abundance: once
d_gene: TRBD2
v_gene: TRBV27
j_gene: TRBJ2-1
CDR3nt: TGTGCCAGCAGTCCCCCAAGCGGGGGGGCCCATGAGCAGTTCTTC
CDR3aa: CASSPPSGGAHEQFF

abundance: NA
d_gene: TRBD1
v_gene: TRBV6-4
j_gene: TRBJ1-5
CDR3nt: TGTGCCAGCAGTGAACAGGGGGGGAATCAGCCCCAGCATTTT
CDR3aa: CASSEQGGNQPQHF

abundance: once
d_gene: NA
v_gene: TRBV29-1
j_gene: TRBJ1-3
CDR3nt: TGCAGCGTTGGAATCGGTCCTGCTGGAAACACCATATATTTT
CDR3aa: CSVGIGPAGNTIYF

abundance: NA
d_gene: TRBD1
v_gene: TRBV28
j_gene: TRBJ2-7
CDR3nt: TGTGCCAGCACCCCCGGGACAGGGGCGGAAGAGCAGTACTTC
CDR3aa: CASTPGTGAEEQYF

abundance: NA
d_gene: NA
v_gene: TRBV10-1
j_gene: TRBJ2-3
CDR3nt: TGCGCCAGCAGTGACCCCGGGGGAGATACGCAGTATTTT
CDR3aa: CASSDPGGDTQYF

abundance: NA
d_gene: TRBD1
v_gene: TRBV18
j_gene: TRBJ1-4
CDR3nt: TGTGCCAGCTCACCGAGGACAGGGGAAGGGGAAAAACTGTTTTTT
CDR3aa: CASSPRTGEGEKLFF

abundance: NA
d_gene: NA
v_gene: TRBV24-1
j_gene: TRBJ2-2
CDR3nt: TGTGCCACCAGTGATTGGAGGCAGGGGATGACCGGGGAGCTGTTTTTT
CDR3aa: CATSDWRQGMTGELFF

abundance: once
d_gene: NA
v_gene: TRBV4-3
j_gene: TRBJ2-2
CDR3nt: TGCGCCAGCAGCCAATCCGCACCCAGATGGACCGGGGAGCTGTTTTTT
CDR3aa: CASSQSAPRWTGELFF

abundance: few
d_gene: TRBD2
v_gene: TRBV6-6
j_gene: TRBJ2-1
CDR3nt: TGTGCCAGCAGTCCCCCTCGGGCGGGAGGGCCTGGGGATGAGCAGTTCTTC
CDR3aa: CASSPPRAGGPGDEQFF

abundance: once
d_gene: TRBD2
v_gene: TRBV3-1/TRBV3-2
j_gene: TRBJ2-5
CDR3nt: TGTGCCAGCAGCGCCCGACTAGCGGGGGGGTATGAGACCCAGTACTTC
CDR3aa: CASSARLAGGYETQYF

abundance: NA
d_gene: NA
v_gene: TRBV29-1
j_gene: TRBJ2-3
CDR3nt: TGCAGCGTTGAAGAGATGGGGGGTCCTACGCAGTATTTT
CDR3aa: CSVEEMGGPTQYF

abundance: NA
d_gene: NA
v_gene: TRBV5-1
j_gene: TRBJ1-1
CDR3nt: TGCGCCAGCAGCCCGACGACGGGAAACACTGAAGCTTTCTTT
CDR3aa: CASSPTTGNTEAFF

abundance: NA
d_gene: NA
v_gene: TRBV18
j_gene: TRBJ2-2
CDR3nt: TGTGCCAGCTCACCCCGCACCGGGGAGCTGTTTTTT
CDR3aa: CASSPRTGELFF

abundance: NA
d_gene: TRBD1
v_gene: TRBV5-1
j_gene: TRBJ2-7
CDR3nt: TGCGCCAGCAGCCGAGGGACAGGAACCTACGAGCAGTACTTC
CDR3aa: CASSRGTGTYEQYF

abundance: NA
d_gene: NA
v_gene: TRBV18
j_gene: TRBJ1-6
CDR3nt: TGTGCCAGCTCGCCCGGAGGGAATAATTCACCCCTCCACTTT
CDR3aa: CASSPGGNNSPLHF

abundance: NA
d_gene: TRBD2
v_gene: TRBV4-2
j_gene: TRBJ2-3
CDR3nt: TGTGCCAGCAGCCTTGGGGGGGGCACAGATACGCAGTATTTT
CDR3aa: CASSLGGGTDTQYF

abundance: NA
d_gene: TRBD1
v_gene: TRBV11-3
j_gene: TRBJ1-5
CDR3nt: TGTGCCAGCAGTATCGGACAGGGCCATATCTCCCGGCCCCAGCATTTT
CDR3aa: CASSIGQGHISRPQHF

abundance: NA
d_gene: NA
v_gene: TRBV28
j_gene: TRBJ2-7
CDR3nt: TGTGCCACGAAGCTAGCGCAACCCTACGAGCAGTACTTC
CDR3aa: CATKLAQPYEQYF

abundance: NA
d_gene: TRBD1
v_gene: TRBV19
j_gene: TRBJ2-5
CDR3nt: TGTGCCAGTAGTGGATCACAGGGGGCGGGAGAGACCCAGTACTTC
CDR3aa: CASSGSQGAGETQYF

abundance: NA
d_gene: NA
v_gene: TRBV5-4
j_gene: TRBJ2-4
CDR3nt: TGTGCCAGCAGCTGGGGGGGCGCCCCCAAAAACATTCAGTACTTC
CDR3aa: CASSWGGAPKNIQYF

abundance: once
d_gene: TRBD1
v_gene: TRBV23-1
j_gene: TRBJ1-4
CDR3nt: TGCGCCAGCAGTCGGACAGGGGGAAGCGAGGGCGAAAAACTGTTTTTT
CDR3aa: CASSRTGGSEGEKLFF

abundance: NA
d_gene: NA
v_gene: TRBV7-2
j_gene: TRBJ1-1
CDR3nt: TGTGCCAGCCGGGACCAGGGGAGGAACACTGAAGCTTTCTTT
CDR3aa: CASRDQGRNTEAFF

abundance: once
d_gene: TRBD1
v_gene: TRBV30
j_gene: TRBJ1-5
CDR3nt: TGTGCCTGGAGTGGGGGACAGCAAAATCAGCCCCAGCATTTT
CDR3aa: CAWSGGQQNQPQHF

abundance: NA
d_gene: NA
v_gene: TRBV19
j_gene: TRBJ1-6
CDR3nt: TGTGCCAGTACCCCTGGGGCGCGCGGCTTTTCACCCCTCCACTTT
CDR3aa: CASTPGARGFSPLHF

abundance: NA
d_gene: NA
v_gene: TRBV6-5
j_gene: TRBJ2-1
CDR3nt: TGTGCCAGCAGAGTGGGCCGTTACAATGAGCAGTTCTTC
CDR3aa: CASRVGRYNEQFF

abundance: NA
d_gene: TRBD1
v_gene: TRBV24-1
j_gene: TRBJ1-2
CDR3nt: TGTGCCACCAGTGATTCGGGCCGGACAGGGGACGGCTACACCTTC
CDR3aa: CATSDSGRTGDGYTF

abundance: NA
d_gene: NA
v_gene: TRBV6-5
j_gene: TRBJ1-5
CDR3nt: TGTGCCAGCAGCCCCGGGGGGACGGGCAATCAGCCCCAGCATTTT
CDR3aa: CASSPGGTGNQPQHF

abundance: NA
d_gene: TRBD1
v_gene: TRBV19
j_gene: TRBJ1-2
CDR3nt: TGTGCCAGTAGTCCTCGGACAGGGGTTGGCTACACCTTC
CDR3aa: CASSPRTGVGYTF

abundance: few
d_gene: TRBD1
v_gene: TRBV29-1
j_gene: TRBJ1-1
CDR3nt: TGCAGCGTTGGTTGGGGGGGACAGGGGGCGAACACTGAAGCTTTCTTT
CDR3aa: CSVGWGGQGANTEAFF

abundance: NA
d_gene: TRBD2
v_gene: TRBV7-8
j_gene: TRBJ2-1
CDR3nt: TGTGCCAGCAGCCCTCGCGCTAGCGGAGCCTACAATGAGCAGTTCTTC
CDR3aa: CASSPRASGAYNEQFF

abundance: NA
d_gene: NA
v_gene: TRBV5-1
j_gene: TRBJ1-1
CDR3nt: TGCGCCAGCAGCTTGGATGGCTGGACTGAAGCTTTCTTT
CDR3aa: CASSLDGWTEAFF